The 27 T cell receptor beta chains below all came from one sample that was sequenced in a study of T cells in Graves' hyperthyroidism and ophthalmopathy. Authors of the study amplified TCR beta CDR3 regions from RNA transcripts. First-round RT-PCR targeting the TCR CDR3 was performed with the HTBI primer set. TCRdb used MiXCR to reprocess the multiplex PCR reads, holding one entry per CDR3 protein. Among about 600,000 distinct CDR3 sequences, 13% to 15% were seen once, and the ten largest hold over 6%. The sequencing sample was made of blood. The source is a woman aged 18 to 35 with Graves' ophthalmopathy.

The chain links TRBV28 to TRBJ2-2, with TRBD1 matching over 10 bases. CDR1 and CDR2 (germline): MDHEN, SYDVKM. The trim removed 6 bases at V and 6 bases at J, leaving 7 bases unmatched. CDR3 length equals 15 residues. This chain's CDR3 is CASRDRGRGAGELFF. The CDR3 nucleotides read TGTGCCAGCAGAGACAGGGGGCGCGGGGCCGGGGAGCTGTTTTTT.

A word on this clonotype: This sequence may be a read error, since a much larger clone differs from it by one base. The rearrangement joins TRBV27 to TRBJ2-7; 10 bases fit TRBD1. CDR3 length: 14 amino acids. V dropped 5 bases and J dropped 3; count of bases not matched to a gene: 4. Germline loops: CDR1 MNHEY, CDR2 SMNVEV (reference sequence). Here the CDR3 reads CASSPWTGGYEQYF. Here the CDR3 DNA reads TGTGCCAGCAGTCCTTGGACAGGGGGCTACGAGCAGTACTTC.

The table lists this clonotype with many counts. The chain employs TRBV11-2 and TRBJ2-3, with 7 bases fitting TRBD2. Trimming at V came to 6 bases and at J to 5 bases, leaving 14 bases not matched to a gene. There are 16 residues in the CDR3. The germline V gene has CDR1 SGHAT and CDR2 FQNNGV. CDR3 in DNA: TGTGCCAGCAGGCCCGTACGGGGGAGGGCAGAAGATACGCAGTATTTT. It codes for CASRPVRGRAEDTQYF.

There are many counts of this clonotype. CDR3 sequence reads: CATSDLQTSGDNEQFF. Written as DNA, the CDR3 is TGTGCCACCAGTGATCTACAGACTAGCGGGGACAATGAGCAGTTCTTC. V usage is TRBV24-1 and J usage is TRBJ2-1, with 11 bases lining up with TRBD2. CDR1 KGHDR and CDR2 SFDVKD come from the germline V gene. V lost 3 bases to trimming and J lost 5 bases; unmatched junction nucleotides: 5. The CDR3 runs 16 residues.

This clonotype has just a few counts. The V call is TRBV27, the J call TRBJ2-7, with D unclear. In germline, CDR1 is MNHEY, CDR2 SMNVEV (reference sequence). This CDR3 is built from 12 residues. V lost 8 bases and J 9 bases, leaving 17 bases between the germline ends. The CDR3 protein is CASGRLASGQYF. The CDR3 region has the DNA TGTGCCAGCGGACGTCTGGCCTCCGGGCAGTACTTC.

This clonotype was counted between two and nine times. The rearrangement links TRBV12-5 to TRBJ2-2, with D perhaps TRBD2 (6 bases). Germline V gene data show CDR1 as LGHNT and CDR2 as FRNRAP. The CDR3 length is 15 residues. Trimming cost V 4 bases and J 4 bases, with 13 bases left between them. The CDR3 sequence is CASGSGTPGTGELFF. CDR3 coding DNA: TGTGCTAGTGGTTCCGGGACTCCCGGCACCGGGGAGCTGTTTTTT.

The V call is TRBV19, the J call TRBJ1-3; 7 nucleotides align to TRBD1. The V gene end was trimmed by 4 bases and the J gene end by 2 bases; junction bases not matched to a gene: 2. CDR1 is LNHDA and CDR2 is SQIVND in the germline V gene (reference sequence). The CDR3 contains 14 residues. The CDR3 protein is CASSTTGTGNTIYF. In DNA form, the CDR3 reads TGTGCCAGTAGTACGACAGGGACTGGAAACACCATATATTTT.

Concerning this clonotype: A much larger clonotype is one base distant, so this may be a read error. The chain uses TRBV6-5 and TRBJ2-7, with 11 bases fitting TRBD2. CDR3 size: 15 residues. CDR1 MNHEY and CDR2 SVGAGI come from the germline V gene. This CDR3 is CASSLTSGRRGEQCF. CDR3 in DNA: TGTGCCAGCAGTTTAACTAGCGGGAGACGGGGCGAGCAGTGCTTC.

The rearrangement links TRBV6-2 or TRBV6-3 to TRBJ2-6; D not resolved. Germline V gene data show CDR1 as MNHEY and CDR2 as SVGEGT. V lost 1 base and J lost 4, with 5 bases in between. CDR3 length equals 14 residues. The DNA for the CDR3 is TGTGCCAGCAGTTACTTTAACGGGGCCAACGTCCTGACTTTC. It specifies CASSYFNGANVLTF.

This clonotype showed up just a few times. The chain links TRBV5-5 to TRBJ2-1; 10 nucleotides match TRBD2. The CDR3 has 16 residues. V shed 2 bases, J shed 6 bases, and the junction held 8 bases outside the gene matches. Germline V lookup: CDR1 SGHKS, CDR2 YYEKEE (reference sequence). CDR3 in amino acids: CASSFRTLAGINEQFF. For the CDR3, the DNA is TGTGCCAGCAGCTTCCGGACACTAGCGGGGATCAATGAGCAGTTCTTC.

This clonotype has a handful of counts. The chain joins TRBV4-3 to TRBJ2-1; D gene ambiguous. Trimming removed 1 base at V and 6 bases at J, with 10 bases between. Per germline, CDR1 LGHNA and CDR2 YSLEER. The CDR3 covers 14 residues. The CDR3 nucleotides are TGCGCCAGCAGCCAAGGATCTCTACGCAATGAGCAGTTCTTC. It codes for CASSQGSLRNEQFF.

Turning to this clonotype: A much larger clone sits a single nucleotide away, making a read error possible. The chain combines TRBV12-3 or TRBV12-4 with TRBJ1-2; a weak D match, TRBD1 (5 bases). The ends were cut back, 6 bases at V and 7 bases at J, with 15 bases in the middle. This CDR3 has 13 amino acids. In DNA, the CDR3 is TGTGCCAGCAGACTAGACAGAGCTATTGGCTACACCTTC. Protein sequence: CASRLDRAIGYTF.

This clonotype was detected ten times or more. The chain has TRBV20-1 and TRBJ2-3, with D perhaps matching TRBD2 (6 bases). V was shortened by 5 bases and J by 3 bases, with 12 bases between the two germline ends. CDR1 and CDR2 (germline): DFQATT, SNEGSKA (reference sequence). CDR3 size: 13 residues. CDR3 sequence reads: CSAYLAGTDTQYF. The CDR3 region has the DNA TGCAGTGCTTATTTGGCGGGAACAGATACGCAGTATTTT.

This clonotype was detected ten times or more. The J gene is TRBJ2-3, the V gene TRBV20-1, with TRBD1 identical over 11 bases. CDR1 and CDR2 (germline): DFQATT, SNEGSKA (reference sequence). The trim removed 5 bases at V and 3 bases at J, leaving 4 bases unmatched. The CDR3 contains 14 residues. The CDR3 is CSAAGTGGTDTQYF. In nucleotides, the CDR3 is TGCAGTGCTGCTGGGACAGGGGGGACAGATACGCAGTATTTT.

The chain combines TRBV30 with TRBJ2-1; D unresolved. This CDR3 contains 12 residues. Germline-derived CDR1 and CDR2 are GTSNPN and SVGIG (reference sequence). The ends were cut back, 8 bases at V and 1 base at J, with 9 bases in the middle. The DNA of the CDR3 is TGTGCCGGCGATCGGTCCTACAATGAGCAGTTCTTC. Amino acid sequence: CAGDRSYNEQFF.

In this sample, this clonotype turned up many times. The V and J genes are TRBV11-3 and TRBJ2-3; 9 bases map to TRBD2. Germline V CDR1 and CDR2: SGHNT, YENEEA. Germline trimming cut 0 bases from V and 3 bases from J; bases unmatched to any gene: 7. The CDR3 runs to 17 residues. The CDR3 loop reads CASSLDSGSAGTDTQYF. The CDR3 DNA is TGTGCCAGCAGCTTAGATAGCGGGAGCGCCGGGACAGATACGCAGTATTTT.

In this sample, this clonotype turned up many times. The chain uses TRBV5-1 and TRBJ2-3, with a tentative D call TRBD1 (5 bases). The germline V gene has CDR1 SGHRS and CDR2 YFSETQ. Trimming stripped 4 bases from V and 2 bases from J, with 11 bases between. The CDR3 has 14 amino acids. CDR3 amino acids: CASSIGVDTDTQYF. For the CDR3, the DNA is TGCGCCAGCAGCATAGGGGTGGACACAGATACGCAGTATTTT.

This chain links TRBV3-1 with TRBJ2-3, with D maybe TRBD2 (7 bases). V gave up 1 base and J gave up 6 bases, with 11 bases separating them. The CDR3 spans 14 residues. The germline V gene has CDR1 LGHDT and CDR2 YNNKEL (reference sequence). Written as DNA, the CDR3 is TGTGCCAGCAGCCAAGCGGCGGGGGCGGATACGCAGTATTTT. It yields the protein CASSQAAGADTQYF.

The CDR3 protein is CASSQEGPVNTEAFF. The DNA of the CDR3 is TGCGCCAGCAGCCAAGAAGGACCGGTGAACACTGAAGCTTTCTTT. This rearrangement joins TRBV4-1 to TRBJ1-1; D uncertain. Looked up from germline, CDR1 is MGHRA and CDR2 is YSYEKL. This CDR3 is 15 amino acids long. V gave up 0 bases and J gave up 0 bases, with 8 bases separating them.

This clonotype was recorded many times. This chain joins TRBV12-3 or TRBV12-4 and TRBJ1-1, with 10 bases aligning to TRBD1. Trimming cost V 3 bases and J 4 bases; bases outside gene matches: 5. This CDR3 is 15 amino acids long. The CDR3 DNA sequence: TGTGCCAGCAGTTTGGGACAGGGGCCTAGCACTGAAGCTTTCTTT. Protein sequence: CASSLGQGPSTEAFF.

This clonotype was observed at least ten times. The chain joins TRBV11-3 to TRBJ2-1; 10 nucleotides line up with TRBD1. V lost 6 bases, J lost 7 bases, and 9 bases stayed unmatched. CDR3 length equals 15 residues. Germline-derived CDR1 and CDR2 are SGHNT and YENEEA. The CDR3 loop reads CASSKDRGLGNEQFF. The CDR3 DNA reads TGTGCCAGCAGTAAAGACAGGGGGCTGGGAAATGAGCAGTTCTTC.

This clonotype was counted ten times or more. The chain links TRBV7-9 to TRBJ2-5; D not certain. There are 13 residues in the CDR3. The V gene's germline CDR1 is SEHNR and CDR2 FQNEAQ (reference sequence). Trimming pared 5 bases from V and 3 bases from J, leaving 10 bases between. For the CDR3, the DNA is TGTGCCAGCAGCACTCGGGCCGAAGAGACCCAGTACTTC. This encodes CASSTRAEETQYF.

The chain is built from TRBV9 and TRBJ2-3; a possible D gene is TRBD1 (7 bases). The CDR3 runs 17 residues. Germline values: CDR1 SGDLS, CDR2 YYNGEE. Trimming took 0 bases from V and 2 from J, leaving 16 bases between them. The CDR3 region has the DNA TGTGCCAGCAGCGTAGCAACAGGGGACTTTCTCACAGATACGCAGTATTTT. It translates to CASSVATGDFLTDTQYF.

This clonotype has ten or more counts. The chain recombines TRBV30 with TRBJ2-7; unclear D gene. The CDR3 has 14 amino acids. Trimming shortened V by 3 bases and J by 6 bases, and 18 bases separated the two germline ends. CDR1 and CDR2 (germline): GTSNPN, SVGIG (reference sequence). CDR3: CAWSPTWMVGEQYF. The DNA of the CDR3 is TGTGCCTGGAGCCCCACTTGGATGGTTGGCGAGCAGTACTTC. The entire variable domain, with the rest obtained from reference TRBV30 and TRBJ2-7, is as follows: SQTIHQWPATLVQPVGSPLSLECTVEGTSNPNLYWYRQAAGRGLQLLFYSVGIGQISSEVPQNLSASRPQDRQFILSSKKLLLSDSGFYLCAWSPTWMVGEQYFGPGTRLTVT.

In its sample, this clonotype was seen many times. CDR3 in DNA: TGTGCCAGCAGTTTCGACAGTGGCATTCAGTACTTC. Translated, it gives CASSFDSGIQYF. The V gene is TRBV12-3 or TRBV12-4, the J gene TRBJ2-4, with D tentatively TRBD1 (5 bases). The ends were cut back, 3 bases at V and 9 bases at J, with 9 bases in the middle. This CDR3 has 12 amino acids.

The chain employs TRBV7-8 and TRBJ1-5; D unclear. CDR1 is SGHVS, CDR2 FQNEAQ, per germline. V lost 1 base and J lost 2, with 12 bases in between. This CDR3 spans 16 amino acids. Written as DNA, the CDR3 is TGTGCCAGCAGCTTAGATAGACACCCTGGCAATCAGCCCCAGCATTTT. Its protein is CASSLDRHPGNQPQHF. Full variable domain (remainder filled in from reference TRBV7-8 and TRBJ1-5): GAGVSQSPRYKVAKRGQDVALRCDPISGHVSLFWYQQALGQGPEFLTYFQNEAQLDKSGLPSDRFFAERPEGSVSTLKIQRTQQEDSAVYLCASSLDRHPGNQPQHFGDGTRLSIL.

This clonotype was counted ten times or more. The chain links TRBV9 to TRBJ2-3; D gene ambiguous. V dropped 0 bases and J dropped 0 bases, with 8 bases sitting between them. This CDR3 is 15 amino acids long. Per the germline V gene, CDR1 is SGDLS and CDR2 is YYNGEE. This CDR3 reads CASSVGSESTDTQYF. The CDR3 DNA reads TGTGCCAGCAGCGTAGGAAGCGAGAGCACAGATACGCAGTATTTT.